The 24 T cell receptor beta chains in this list originate from one sample, sequenced in a study of T cell responses to AZD1222 COVID-19 vaccine. Measured with immunoSEQ multiplex PCR; TCRdb has only the in-frame clones, and not every one. The sample holds about 70,000 clones, about 85% seen once. The source was peripheral blood, collected on day 0 of AZD1222 vaccination. These receptor sequences come from an adult in good health.

This chain uses TRBV27 with TRBJ1-6; 7 bases match TRBD1. The V gene end was trimmed by 8 bases and the J gene end by 10 bases; junction bases not matched to a gene: 11. The germline V gene encodes CDR1 MNHEY and CDR2 SMNVEV (reference sequence). This CDR3 is built from 14 residues. CDR3 in DNA: TGTGCCAGCGGTACACAGGGGTTTAAATCACCCCTCCACTTT. This encodes CASGTQGFKSPLHF.

The rearrangement uses TRBV10-3 and TRBJ1-5, with D perhaps matching TRBD1 (6 bases). The CDR3 covers 15 residues. Per the germline V gene, CDR1 is ENHRY and CDR2 is SYGVKD. V dropped 0 bases and J dropped 14 bases, with 20 bases sitting between them. CDR3 region: CAISESAGAGAFKHF. As DNA, the CDR3 is TGTGCCATCAGTGAGTCGGCAGGGGCGGGGGCCTTTAAGCATTTT.

The V gene is TRBV6-5, the J gene TRBJ1-1; D gene unclear. The germline V gene has CDR1 MNHEY and CDR2 SVGAGI. The length of the CDR3 is 14 residues. Trimming pared 4 bases from V and 3 bases from J, leaving 12 bases between. CDR3 bases: TGTGCCAGCAGTTCGTCGAGGTCGTACACTGAAGCTTTCTTT. Its protein is CASSSSRSYTEAFF.

The chain couples TRBV18 to TRBJ1-2, with D uncertain. This CDR3 contains 16 residues. Trimming took off 1 base at V and 8 bases at J, with 20 bases between the two ends. Germline-derived CDR1 and CDR2 are KGHSH and LQKENI. As DNA, the CDR3 is TGTGCCAGCTCACCACAGGTGGTAAGACCCAACTCCGGCTACACCTTC. Amino acid sequence: CASSPQVVRPNSGYTF.

This chain uses TRBV19 with TRBJ2-3, with no clear D. Germline CDR1 reads LNHDA; CDR2 reads SQIVND (reference sequence). Trimming pared 5 bases from V and 3 bases from J, leaving 6 bases between. This CDR3 is 12 amino acids long. The CDR3 DNA reads as TGTGCCAGTAGTGCTCTTACAGATACGCAGTATTTT. It translates to CASSALTDTQYF.

This chain links TRBV18 with TRBJ2-3, with TRBD2 identical over 11 bases. Germline V gene data show CDR1 as KGHSH and CDR2 as LQKENI. V shed 6 bases and J 6 bases; nucleotides not matched to a gene: 8. This CDR3 is 15 amino acids long. The CDR3 loop is CASSYVTSGTDTQYF. In DNA, the CDR3 is TGTGCCAGCTCCTACGTGACTAGCGGGACGGATACGCAGTATTTT.

The V gene is TRBV11-3, the J gene TRBJ2-1; D call uncertain. From germline, CDR1 is SGHNT and CDR2 YENEEA. The CDR3 has 13 amino acids. Trimming removed 5 bases from V and 5 bases from J, with 10 bases in between. The CDR3 loop is CASSPTSDNEQFF. CDR3 in DNA: TGTGCCAGCAGCCCGACATCAGACAATGAGCAGTTCTTC. The complete variable domain, with remaining parts taken from reference TRBV11-3 and TRBJ2-1, reads EAGVVQSPRYKIIEKKQPVAFWCNPISGHNTLYWYLQNLGQGPELLIRYENEEAVDDSQLPKDRFSAERLKGVDSTLKIQPAELGDSAVYLCASSPTSDNEQFFGPGTRLTVL.

This clone has a handful of counts. The chain combines TRBV5-4 with TRBJ1-2, with unresolved D. The germline V and J ends were trimmed by 4 bases and 0 bases, with 7 bases remaining between them. This CDR3 region has 13 residues. The V gene's germline CDR1 is SGHNT and CDR2 YYREEE (reference sequence). The CDR3 DNA reads TGTGCCAGCAGCCCGACAACTAACTATGGCTACACCTTC. The encoded protein is CASSPTTNYGYTF.

There are a few counts of this clone. The chain joins TRBV11-1 to TRBJ2-7; TRBD2 matches at 7 bases. There are 12 residues in the CDR3. Germline lookup yields CDR1 SGHAT and CDR2 FQDESV (reference sequence). V lost 5 bases and J lost 4; bases outside the gene matches: 2. CDR3 in DNA: TGTGCCAGCAGCCCGGGGGGTTACGAGCAGTACTTC. This gives the protein CASSPGGYEQYF.

The V gene is TRBV5-6, the J gene TRBJ2-2, with D tentatively TRBD2 (6 bases). The CDR3 runs to 13 residues. The germline V gene encodes CDR1 SGHDT and CDR2 YYEEEE. Between the trimmed V and J ends, which lost 7 bases and 6 bases, there was a span of 13 bases. CDR3 amino acids: CASGTGGAGELFF. The CDR3 DNA reads TGTGCCAGCGGCACGGGCGGGGCCGGGGAGCTGTTTTTT. Variable domain in full (rest from reference TRBV5-6 and TRBJ2-2): DAGVTQSPTHLIKTRGQQVTLRCSPKSGHDTVSWYQQALGQGPQFIFQYYEEEERQRGNFPDRFSGHQFPNYSSELNVNALLLGDSALYLCASGTGGAGELFFGEGSRLTVL.

This clone was found once. This sequence joins TRBV4-2 and TRBJ1-6, with TRBD1 as a possible D gene (5 bases). The CDR3 covers 15 residues. Trimming removed 0 bases at V and 8 bases at J, with 11 bases between. The germline V gene has CDR1 LGHNA and CDR2 YNFKEQ. The CDR3 is CASSQEPGGDSPLHF. CDR3 bases: TGTGCCAGCAGCCAAGAACCGGGGGGAGATTCACCCCTCCACTTT.

This clone has a single count. The V call is TRBV27, the J call TRBJ1-5, with D unresolved. In germline, CDR1 is MNHEY, CDR2 SMNVEV (reference sequence). The CDR3 length is 15 residues. Trimming cost V 6 bases and J 0 bases, with 12 bases left between them. The CDR3 DNA reads TGTGCCAGCAGCCCTCGCGCAGTTAGCAATCAGCCCCAGCATTTT. It codes for CASSPRAVSNQPQHF.

The rearrangement links TRBV19 to TRBJ1-3, with D hard to call. Germline values: CDR1 LNHDA, CDR2 SQIVND (reference sequence). This CDR3 is built from 14 residues. V was clipped by 7 bases and J by 0 bases, with 10 bases between them. In nucleotides, the CDR3 is TGTGCCAGTAATCTCCTCAGCTCTGGAAACACCATATATTTT. Its protein product is CASNLLSSGNTIYF.

The V call is TRBV18, the J call TRBJ2-2; unclear D gene. Germline V lookup: CDR1 KGHSH, CDR2 LQKENI. Trimming took off 3 bases at V and 1 base at J, with 9 bases between the two ends. There are 15 residues in the CDR3. CDR3 nucleotide sequence: TGTGCCAGCTCACCTACCGGAAGGAACACCGGGGAGCTGTTTTTT. Its protein product is CASSPTGRNTGELFF. Filled out from reference TRBV18 and TRBJ2-2, the complete variable domain reads NAGVMQNPRHLVRRRGQEARLRCSPMKGHSHVYWYRQLPEEGLKFMVYLQKENIIDESGMPKERFSAEFPKEGPSILRIQQVVRGDSAAYFCASSPTGRNTGELFFGEGSRLTVL.

V usage is TRBV12-3 or TRBV12-4 and J usage is TRBJ2-3; D uncertain. V gave up 7 bases and J gave up 0 bases, with 8 bases separating them. The CDR3 length is 13 residues. As DNA, the CDR3 is TGTGCCAGCACCATGCCCAGCACAGATACGCAGTATTTT. It translates to CASTMPSTDTQYF.

The chain combines TRBV6-6 with TRBJ1-2, with D possibly being TRBD1 (6 bases). V lost 5 bases, J lost 0 bases, and 16 bases lay in between. Looked up from germline, CDR1 is MNHNY and CDR2 is SVGAGI (reference sequence). The CDR3 sequence is 16 residues long. The CDR3 loop reads CASSRRDISANYGYTF. The DNA of the CDR3 is TGTGCCAGCAGTCGCCGGGACATCTCAGCTAACTATGGCTACACCTTC.

The gene calls are TRBV5-1 and TRBJ1-2, with D possibly TRBD1 on 6 matching bases. Between the trimmed V and J ends, which lost 3 bases and 4 bases, there was a span of 13 bases. CDR1 is SGHRS, CDR2 YFSETQ, per germline. This CDR3 is built from 14 residues. CDR3 residues: CASSSGQSVYGYTF. The CDR3 DNA follows: TGCGCCAGCAGCTCCGGACAGTCGGTCTATGGCTACACCTTC. The variable domain in full, completed from reference TRBV5-1 and TRBJ1-2, reads KAGVTQTPRYLIKTRGQQVTLSCSPISGHRSVSWYQQTPGQGLQFLFEYFSETQRNKGNFPGRFSGRQFSNSRSEMNVSTLELGDSALYLCASSSGQSVYGYTFGSGTRLTVV.

This chain connects TRBV5-1 to TRBJ2-7; 7 bases match TRBD2. The length of the CDR3 is 13 residues. In germline, CDR1 is SGHRS, CDR2 YFSETQ. With V trimmed by 3 bases and J by 4 bases, 4 bases remained unmatched. The CDR3 region is CASSSPGGYEQYF. The CDR3 DNA reads TGCGCCAGCAGCTCACCCGGGGGGTACGAGCAGTACTTC. The variable domain in full, with the rest retrieved from reference TRBV5-1 and TRBJ2-7, is KAGVTQTPRYLIKTRGQQVTLSCSPISGHRSVSWYQQTPGQGLQFLFEYFSETQRNKGNFPGRFSGRQFSNSRSEMNVSTLELGDSALYLCASSSPGGYEQYFGPGTRLTVT.

V is TRBV5-1 and J is TRBJ1-2, with D possibly matching TRBD1 (5 bases). Germline-derived CDR1 and CDR2 are SGHRS and YFSETQ. With 4 bases removed from V and 2 bases from J, the gap between germline ends came to 9 bases. The CDR3 has 13 amino acids. The CDR3 spells CASSRGQNYGYTF. CDR3 in DNA: TGCGCCAGCAGCAGGGGTCAGAACTATGGCTACACCTTC.

This chain connects TRBV12-5 to TRBJ2-5; TRBD2 matches 7 bases. V shed 5 bases and J 5 bases; nucleotides not matched to a gene: 14. From germline, CDR1 is LGHNT and CDR2 FRNRAP. CDR3 length: 16 residues. The CDR3 bases are TGTGCTAGTGGTCTAGGGGACCTCGTCGGGGGGGAGACCCAGTACTTC. Translation: CASGLGDLVGGETQYF. Full variable domain (remainder filled in from reference TRBV12-5 and TRBJ2-5): DARVTQTPRHKVTEMGQEVTMRCQPILGHNTVFWYRQTMMQGLELLAYFRNRAPLDDSGMPKDRFSAEMPDATLATLKIQPSEPRDSAVYFCASGLGDLVGGETQYFGPGTRLLVL.

The chain recombines TRBV19 with TRBJ2-1, with 7 bases aligning to TRBD2. From germline, CDR1 is LNHDA and CDR2 SQIVND (reference sequence). J was trimmed by 3 bases and V by 3 bases; bases with no gene match: 5. The CDR3 is 15 residues long. CDR3: CASSIGRGIYNEQFF. CDR3 nucleotide sequence: TGTGCCAGTAGTATCGGGCGGGGGATCTACAATGAGCAGTTCTTC.

V gene TRBV2 combines with J gene TRBJ1-5; the D gene is possibly TRBD1 (5 bases). The CDR3 runs to 13 residues. V shed 10 bases and J shed 5 bases, with 15 bases lying between them. Germline values: CDR1 SNHLY, CDR2 FYNNEI. The CDR3 here is CATGTAIDQPQHF. The CDR3 DNA is TGTGCCACCGGGACTGCGATCGATCAGCCCCAGCATTTT.

V and J are TRBV30 and TRBJ2-1; no clear D. The CDR3 runs 12 residues. The V gene's germline CDR1 is GTSNPN and CDR2 SVGIG (reference sequence). Deletions cut 1 base from V and 3 bases from J, with 4 bases between. CDR3: CAWSDNYNEQFF. The CDR3 DNA reads TGTGCCTGGAGTGACAACTACAATGAGCAGTTCTTC. Together with reference TRBV30 and TRBJ2-1, the CDR3 gives the full variable domain: SQTIHQWPATLVQPVGSPLSLECTVEGTSNPNLYWYRQAAGRGLQLLFYSVGIGQISSEVPQNLSASRPQDRQFILSSKKLLLSDSGFYLCAWSDNYNEQFFGPGTRLTVL.

CDR3 residues: CASRGLGTGELFF. The DNA for the CDR3 is TGTGCCAGCAGGGGATTGGGAACCGGGGAGCTGTTTTTT. The chain couples TRBV11-2 to TRBJ2-2; no definite D call. Germline assignment: CDR1 SGHAT and CDR2 FQNNGV. The CDR3 sequence is 13 residues long. Trimming left V 6 bases short and J 5 bases short, with 10 bases between. Together with reference TRBV11-2 and TRBJ2-2, the CDR3 gives the full variable domain: EAGVAQSPRYKIIEKRQSVAFWCNPISGHATLYWYQQILGQGPKLLIQFQNNGVVDDSQLPKDRFSAERLKGVDSTLKIQPAKLEDSAVYLCASRGLGTGELFFGEGSRLTVL.